This T cell receptor beta chain appears in the sequencing data of a study of cytomegalovirus exposure and HLA in healthy donors. Study-level points and caveats: V- and J-gene trimming of TCR beta was linked (in a later analysis) to a missense DCLRE1C variant. Earlier analysis found most TCR beta V segments productive about 90% or about 30% of the time.

The CDR3 has 11 amino acids. Looked up from germline, CDR1 is DFQATT and CDR2 is SNEGSKA (reference sequence). Trimming shortened V by 7 bases and J by 2 bases, and 7 bases separated the two germline ends. Notes on this clone: The antigen remains unidentified.

The PCR made use of 60 Vbeta and 13 Jbeta primers. In the authors' workflow: Unique TCR beta chains numbered approximately 76 million in a later analysis, with about 11 million shared. Sequencing used immunoSEQ multiplex PCR; TCRdb keeps in-frame clones, though not all of them. That table furnishes V, J and clone size, whereas the DNA furnished D and trimming. The sample has some 140,000 clones, about 76% seen once. The receptor was derived from a woman aged 40 to 49 in good health and CMV-seronegative. Sample: PBMCs. The chain recombines TRBV20-1 with TRBJ2-3; unclear D gene. In DNA form, the CDR3 reads TGCAGTGTCCACTCCACAGATACGCAGTATTTT. It translates to CSVHSTDTQYF.